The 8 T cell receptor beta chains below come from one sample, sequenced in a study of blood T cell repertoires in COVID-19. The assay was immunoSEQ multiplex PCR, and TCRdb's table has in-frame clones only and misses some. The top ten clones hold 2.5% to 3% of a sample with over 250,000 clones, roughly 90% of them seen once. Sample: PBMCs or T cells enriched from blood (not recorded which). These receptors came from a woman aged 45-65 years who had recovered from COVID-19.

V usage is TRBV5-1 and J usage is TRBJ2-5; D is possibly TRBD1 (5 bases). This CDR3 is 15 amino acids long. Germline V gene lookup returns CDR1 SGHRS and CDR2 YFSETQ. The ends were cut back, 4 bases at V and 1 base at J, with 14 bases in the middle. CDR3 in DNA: TGCGCCAGCAGCGGCTGGGCCGACAGCCAAGAGACCCAGTACTTC. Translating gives CASSGWADSQETQYF.

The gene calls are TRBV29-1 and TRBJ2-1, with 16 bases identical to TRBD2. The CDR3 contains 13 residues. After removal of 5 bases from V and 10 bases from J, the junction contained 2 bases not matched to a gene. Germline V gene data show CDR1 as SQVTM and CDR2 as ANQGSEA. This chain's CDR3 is CSVSGLAGGEQFF. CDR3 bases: TGCAGCGTTTCGGGACTAGCGGGAGGGGAGCAGTTCTTC.

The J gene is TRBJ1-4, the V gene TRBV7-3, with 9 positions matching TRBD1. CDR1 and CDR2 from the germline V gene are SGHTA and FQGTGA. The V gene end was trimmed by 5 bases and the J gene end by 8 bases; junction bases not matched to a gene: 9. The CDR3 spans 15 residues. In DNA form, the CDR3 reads TGTGCCAGCAGCCCACAGGGGGCGGCCGGAGAAAAACTGTTTTTT. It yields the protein CASSPQGAAGEKLFF.

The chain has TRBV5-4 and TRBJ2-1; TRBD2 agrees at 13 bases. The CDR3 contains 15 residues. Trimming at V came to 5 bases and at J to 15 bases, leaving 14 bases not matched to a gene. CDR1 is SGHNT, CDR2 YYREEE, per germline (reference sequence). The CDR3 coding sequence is TGTGCCAGCAGTCGAACCGGGACTAGCGGGACTCCTTGGTTCTTC. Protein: CASSRTGTSGTPWFF.

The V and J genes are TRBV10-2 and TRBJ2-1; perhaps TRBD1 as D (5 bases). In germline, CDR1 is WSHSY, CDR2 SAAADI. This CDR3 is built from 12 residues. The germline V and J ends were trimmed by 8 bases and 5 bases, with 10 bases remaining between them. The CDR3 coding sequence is TGCGCCAGCGCGGACACAAACAATGAGCAGTTCTTC. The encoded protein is CASADTNNEQFF.

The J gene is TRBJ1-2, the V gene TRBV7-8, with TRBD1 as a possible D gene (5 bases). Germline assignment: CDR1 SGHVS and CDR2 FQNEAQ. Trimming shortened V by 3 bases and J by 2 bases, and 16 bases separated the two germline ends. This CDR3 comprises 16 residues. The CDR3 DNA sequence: TGTGCCAGCAGCTTGTGGGGCGGGAAGGGAAACTATGGCTACACCTTC. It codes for CASSLWGGKGNYGYTF.

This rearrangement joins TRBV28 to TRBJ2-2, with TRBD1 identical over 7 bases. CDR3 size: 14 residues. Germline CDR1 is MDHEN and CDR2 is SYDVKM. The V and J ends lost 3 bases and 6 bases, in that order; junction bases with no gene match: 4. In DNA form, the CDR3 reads TGTGCCAGCAGTTTCGATGACAGGGCCGGGGAGCTGTTTTTT. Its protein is CASSFDDRAGELFF.

This CDR3 reads CASSYVIGDTEAFF. CDR3 bases: TGTGCCAGCAGCTATGTGATCGGGGACACTGAAGCTTTCTTT. The J gene is TRBJ1-1, the V gene TRBV27; D is unresolved. The V end lost 6 bases, the J end lost 3 bases, and 14 bases lay between the germline ends. The CDR3 sequence is 14 residues long. The germline V gene has CDR1 MNHEY and CDR2 SMNVEV (reference sequence).